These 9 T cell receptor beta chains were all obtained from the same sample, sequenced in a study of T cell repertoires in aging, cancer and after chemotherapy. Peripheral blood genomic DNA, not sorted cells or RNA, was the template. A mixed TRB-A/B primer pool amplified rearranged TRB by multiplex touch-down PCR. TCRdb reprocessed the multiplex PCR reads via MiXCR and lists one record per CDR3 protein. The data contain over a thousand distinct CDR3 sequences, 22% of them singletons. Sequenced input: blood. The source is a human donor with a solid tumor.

CDR3 coding DNA: TGCAGTGCTGAGGGTGGGGCCTACTACAATGAGCAGTTCTTC. This translates into CSAEGGAYYNEQFF. V usage is TRBV20-1 and J usage is TRBJ2-1; D is tentatively TRBD1 or TRBD2 (5 bases each). V shed 5 bases and J shed 3 bases, with 14 bases lying between them. The germline V gene encodes CDR1 DFQATT and CDR2 SNEGSKA (reference sequence). This CDR3 is 14 amino acids long.

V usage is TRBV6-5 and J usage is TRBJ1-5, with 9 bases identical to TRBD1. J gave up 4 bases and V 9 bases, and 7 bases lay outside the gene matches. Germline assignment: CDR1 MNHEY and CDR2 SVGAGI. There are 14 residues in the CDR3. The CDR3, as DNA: TGTGCCAGTGGGACCGGGACAGGGAATCAGCCCCAGCATTTT. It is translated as CASGTGTGNQPQHF.

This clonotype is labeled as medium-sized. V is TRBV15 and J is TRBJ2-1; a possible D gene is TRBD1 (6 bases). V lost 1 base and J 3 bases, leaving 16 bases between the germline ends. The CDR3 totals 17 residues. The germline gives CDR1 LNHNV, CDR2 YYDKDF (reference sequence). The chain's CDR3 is CATSRGGRPEIYNEQFF. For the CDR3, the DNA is TGTGCCACCAGCAGAGGGGGGCGGCCTGAGATCTACAATGAGCAGTTCTTC.

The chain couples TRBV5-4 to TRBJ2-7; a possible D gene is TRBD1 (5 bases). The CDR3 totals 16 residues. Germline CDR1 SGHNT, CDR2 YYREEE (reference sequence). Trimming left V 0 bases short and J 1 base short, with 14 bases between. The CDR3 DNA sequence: TGTGCCAGCAGCTTGGGGCCCTTTACAGGATCCTACGAGCAGTACTTC. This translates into CASSLGPFTGSYEQYF. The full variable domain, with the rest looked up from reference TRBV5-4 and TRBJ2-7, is ETGVTQSPTHLIKTRGQQVTLRCSSQSGHNTVSWYQQALGQGPQFIFQYYREEENGRGNFPPRFSGLQFPNYSSELNVNALELDDSALYLCASSLGPFTGSYEQYFGPGTRLTVT.

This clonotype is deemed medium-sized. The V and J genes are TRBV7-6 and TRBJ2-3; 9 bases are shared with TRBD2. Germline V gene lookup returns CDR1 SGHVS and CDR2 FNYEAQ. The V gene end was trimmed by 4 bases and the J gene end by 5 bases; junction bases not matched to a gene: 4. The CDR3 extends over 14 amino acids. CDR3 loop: CASSSASGEDTQYF. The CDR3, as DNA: TGTGCCAGCAGCTCTGCTAGCGGGGAAGATACGCAGTATTTT.

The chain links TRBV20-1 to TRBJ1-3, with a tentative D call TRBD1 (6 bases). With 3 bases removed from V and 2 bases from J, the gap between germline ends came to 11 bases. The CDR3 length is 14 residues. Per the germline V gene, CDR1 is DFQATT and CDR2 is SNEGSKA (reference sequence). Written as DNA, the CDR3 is TGCAGTGCTAGGAGGCAGGGGCCTGGAAACACCATATATTTT. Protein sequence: CSARRQGPGNTIYF.

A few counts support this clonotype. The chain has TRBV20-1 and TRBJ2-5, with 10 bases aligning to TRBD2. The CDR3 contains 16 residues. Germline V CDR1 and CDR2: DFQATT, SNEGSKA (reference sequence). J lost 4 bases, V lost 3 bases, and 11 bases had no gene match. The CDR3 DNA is TGCAGTGCTAGTCGGGTACGGACTAGCGGCGGAGAGACCCAGTACTTC. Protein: CSASRVRTSGGETQYF.

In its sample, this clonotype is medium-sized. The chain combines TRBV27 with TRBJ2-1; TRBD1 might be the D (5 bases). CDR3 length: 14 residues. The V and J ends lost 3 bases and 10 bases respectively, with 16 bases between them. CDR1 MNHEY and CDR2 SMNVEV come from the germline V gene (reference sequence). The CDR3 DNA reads TGTGCCAGCAGTTTTGAGGCCCCGCCAGGGGAGCAGTTCTTC. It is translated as CASSFEAPPGEQFF.

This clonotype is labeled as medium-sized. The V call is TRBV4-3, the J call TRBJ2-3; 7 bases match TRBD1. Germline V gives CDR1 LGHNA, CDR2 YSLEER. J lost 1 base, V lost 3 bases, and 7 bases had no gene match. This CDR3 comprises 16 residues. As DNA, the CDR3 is TGCGCCAGCAGCCACATCGGGACAGTCGGCACAGATACGCAGTATTTT. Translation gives CASSHIGTVGTDTQYF.